This T cell receptor (beta chain) is drawn from a study of blood T cell repertoires in COVID-19. As for the study in general: From T cells, B-cell-depleted T cells, or PBMCs came the material, which was cDNA or gDNA.

Participants spanned ages roughly 18 to 90 years and resided in fewer than 30 US areas. Within 2 weeks of study entry, exposed participants had contacted a PCR-confirmed or clinician-diagnosed COVID-19 case. After removal of 8 bases from V and 6 bases from J, the junction contained 21 bases not matched to a gene. Germline loops: CDR1 MNHEY, CDR2 SMNVEV (reference sequence). This CDR3 contains 18 residues. Original processing methods: For nucleated cells, counts were estimated from reference gene primer amplification. Libraries were prepared by immunoSEQ multiplex PCR; TCRdb keeps only in-frame clonotypes and omits some of them. V, J and clone size derive from that table, while D and trimming were established from the DNA sequence. The table lists more than 150,000 clones, 80% of them singletons.

Sequencing was performed on PBMCs or T cells enriched from blood (not recorded which). The V call is TRBV27, the J call TRBJ1-2; TRBD1 agrees at 10 bases. The sequence came from a man in his 60s who had been exposed to COVID-19. DNA of the CDR3: TGTGCCAGCCATACCCGCGGGACAGGGGCCCCTTTTCCCCATGGCTACACCTTC. Protein sequence: CASHTRGTGAPFPHGYTF.